This T cell receptor (beta chain) originates from a study of cytomegalovirus exposure and HLA in healthy donors. Broader study findings: The number of N-insertions in an Asian-associated ancestry cluster was reportedly below the roughly 660-donor mean in a later analysis. There were several of the most significant clusters that appeared linked to common viral pathogens in a later analysis.

Use of 60 Vbeta and 13 Jbeta primers characterized the PCR. Sequencing was performed with immunoSEQ multiplex PCR; in TCRdb, only in-frame clones are kept and a portion is missing. The sample records around 150,000 clones, more than 60% being singletons. With respect to this clone: The antigen is unknown.

The receptor's source is a man aged 25-45 years in good health and CMV-seropositive. The material sequenced was PBMCs.

CDR3 in DNA: TGTGCCAGTAGTCCAACTAGCGGGAGGGCCTCCGGGGAGCTGTTTTTT. Translation: CASSPTSGRASGELFF. The V and J genes are TRBV19 and TRBJ2-2, with 13 bases that match TRBD2. Germline CDR1 reads LNHDA; CDR2 reads SQIVND (reference sequence). V dropped 5 bases and J dropped 6; count of bases not matched to a gene: 6. There are 16 residues in the CDR3.